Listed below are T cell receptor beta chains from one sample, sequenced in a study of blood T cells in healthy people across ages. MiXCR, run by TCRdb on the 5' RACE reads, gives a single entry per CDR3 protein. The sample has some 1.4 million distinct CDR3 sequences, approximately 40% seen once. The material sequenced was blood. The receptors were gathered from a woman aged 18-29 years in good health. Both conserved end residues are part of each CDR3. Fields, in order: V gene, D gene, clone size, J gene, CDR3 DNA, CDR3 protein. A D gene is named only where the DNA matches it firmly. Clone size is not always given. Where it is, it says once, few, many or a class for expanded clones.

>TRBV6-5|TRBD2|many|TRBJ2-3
TGTGCCAGCAGACCTGGGACTACCATGACAGATACGCAGTATTTT
CASRPGTTMTDTQYF
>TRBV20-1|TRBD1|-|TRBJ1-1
TGCAGTGCTAGCCCTACAGGGGGCGCCGGGAACACTGAAGCTTTCTTT
CSASPTGGAGNTEAFF
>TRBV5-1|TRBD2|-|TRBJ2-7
TGCGCCAGCAGCTTGGTAGCAGGGACTAGCGGGAGGGCCGAAACCTACGAGCAGTACTTC
CASSLVAGTSGRAETYEQYF
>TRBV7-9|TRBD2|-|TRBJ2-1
TGTGCCAGCAGCTTAGCAGAGGGAGGGCCTCTAAATGAGCAGTTCTTC
CASSLAEGGPLNEQFF
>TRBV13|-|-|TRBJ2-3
TGTGCCAGCAGCCCCGAGGGCTCGTGGACGCAGTATTTT
CASSPEGSWTQYF
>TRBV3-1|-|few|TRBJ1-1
TGTGCCAGCAGCCAAGATTTTCGAGGGCCTGGAGGCACTGAAGCTTTCTTT
CASSQDFRGPGGTEAFF
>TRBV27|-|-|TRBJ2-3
TGTGCCAGCAGTACCCCTAGCAACCGAGATCTGGATACGCAGTATTTT
CASSTPSNRDLDTQYF
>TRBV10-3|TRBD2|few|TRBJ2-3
TGTGCCATCGCTAGCGGGGGGCAGGATACGCAGTATTTT
CAIASGGQDTQYF
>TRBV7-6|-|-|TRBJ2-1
TGTGCCAGCAGCTCAAATGCCTACAATGAGCAGTTCTTC
CASSSNAYNEQFF
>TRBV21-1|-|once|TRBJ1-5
TGTGCCAGCAGCAAAGACGGACAGGGCGTTAGCAATCAGCCCCAGCATTTT
CASSKDGQGVSNQPQHF
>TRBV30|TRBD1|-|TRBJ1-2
TGTGCCTGGAAAGGACAGGGAAACTATGGCTACACCTTC
CAWKGQGNYGYTF
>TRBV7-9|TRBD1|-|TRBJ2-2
TGTGCCAGCAGCGCACCCCGGGACAGGGGGACCGGGGAGCTGTTTTTT
CASSAPRDRGTGELFF
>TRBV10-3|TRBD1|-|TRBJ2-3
TGTGCCATCAGTGACCGGGACAGGGGCACAGATACGCAGTATTTT
CAISDRDRGTDTQYF
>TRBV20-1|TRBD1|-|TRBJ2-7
TGCAGTGCTCCCCCCCGGACAGGTACCTCCTACGAGCAGTACTTC
CSAPPRTGTSYEQYF
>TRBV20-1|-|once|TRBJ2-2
TGCAGTGCTCCCATGTGGGGGACCGGGGAGCTGTTTTTT
CSAPMWGTGELFF
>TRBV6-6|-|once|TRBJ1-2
TGTGCCAGCAGTACCTTCGAAGGCTACACCTTC
CASSTFEGYTF
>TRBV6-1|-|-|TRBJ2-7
TGTGCCAGCAGTGAACCCTCAGGCCCTACCTACGAGCAGTACTTC
CASSEPSGPTYEQYF
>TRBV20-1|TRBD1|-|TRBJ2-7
TGCAGTGCCGCCCCGGGACAGGGGGCCTACGAGCAGTACTTC
CSAAPGQGAYEQYF
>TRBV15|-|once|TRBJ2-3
TGTGCCACCAGCAGAGACGGGAGCGGAGATACGCAGTATTTT
CATSRDGSGDTQYF
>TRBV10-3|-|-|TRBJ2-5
TGTGCCATCGCCCGGGCTGAGACCCAGTACTTC
CAIARAETQYF
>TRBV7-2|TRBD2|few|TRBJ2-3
TGTGCCAGCAGCTTATCGGGAGGGCCTTCCCCGCAGTATTTT
CASSLSGGPSPQYF
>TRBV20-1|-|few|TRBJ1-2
TGCAGTGCTGGGGCAGCGGATGGCTACACCTTC
CSAGAADGYTF
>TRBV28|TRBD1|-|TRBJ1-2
TGTGCCAGCAGGCAGGGGGCTATGGGCTATGGCTACACCTTC
CASRQGAMGYGYTF
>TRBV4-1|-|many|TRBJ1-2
TGCGCCAGCAGCCAAGGGATCGACGAGGGAGGTGGCTACACCTTC
CASSQGIDEGGGYTF
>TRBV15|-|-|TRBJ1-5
TGTGCCACCAGCAGAGGGGCAGCGAATCAGCCCCAGCATTTT
CATSRGAANQPQHF
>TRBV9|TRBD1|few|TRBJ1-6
TGTGCCAGCAGCGTGACCGGGACAGTGGCTTCACCCCTCCACTTT
CASSVTGTVASPLHF
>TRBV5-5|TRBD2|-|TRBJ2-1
TGTGCCAGCAGCCGCCAATTTCTAGCGGGAGGATACAATGAGCAGTTCTTC
CASSRQFLAGGYNEQFF
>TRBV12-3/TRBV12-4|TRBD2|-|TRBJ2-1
TGTGCCAGCAGTTTGGCCGGGGGGGTAGGGGATGAGCAGTTCTTC
CASSLAGGVGDEQFF
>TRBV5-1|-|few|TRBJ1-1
TGCGCCAGCAGCCCCCTAAGCAGGCTGAACACTGAAGCTTTCTTT
CASSPLSRLNTEAFF
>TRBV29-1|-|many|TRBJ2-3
TGCAGCGTAACCGGAAGGGGCAGCACAGATACGCAGTATTTT
CSVTGRGSTDTQYF
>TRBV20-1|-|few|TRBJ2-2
TGCGCTGAAGCCGGGACTCACGGTGGGGAGCTGTTTTTT
CAEAGTHGGELFF
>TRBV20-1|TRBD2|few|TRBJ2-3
TGCAGTGCTAGGTCTAGCGGGAGATGGGATACGCAGTATTTT
CSARSSGRWDTQYF
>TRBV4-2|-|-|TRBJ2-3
TGTGCCAGCAGCCAAGAAGTGCCTGGCACAGATACGCAGTATTTT
CASSQEVPGTDTQYF
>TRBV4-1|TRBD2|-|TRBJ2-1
TGCGCCAGCAGCCAGGGTGCGGGGGGCGCCTACAATGAGCAGTTCTTC
CASSQGAGGAYNEQFF
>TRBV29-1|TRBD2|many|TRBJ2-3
TGCAGCGTTGAACGTCGGACTAGCGGGATGACAGATACGCAGTATTTT
CSVERRTSGMTDTQYF
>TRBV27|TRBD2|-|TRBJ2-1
TGTGCCAGCAGTGTAGAACTAGCGGTCAATGAGCAGTTCTTC
CASSVELAVNEQFF